This T cell receptor (beta chain) derives from a study of blood T cells in healthy people across ages. Findings of the study overall: There were more naive CD4+ cells and higher diversity in long-lived donors than in aged donors.

Each individual donor underwent a draw of roughly 10 milliliters of peripheral blood. Germline V lookup: CDR1 SGHVS, CDR2 FQNEAQ. The CDR3 totals 16 residues. With respect to this clonotype: Its antigen is currently unknown.

It was with a sample-barcoded 5' primer and a J-beta primer mix that a second PCR of roughly 7 to 12 cycles was run. TCRdb redid the calling of the 5' RACE reads with MiXCR, one entry per CDR3 protein. The profile shows around 900,000 distinct CDR3 sequences, roughly 51% of them singletons. The receptor was derived from a woman aged 55 to 70 in good health. This rearrangement joins TRBV7-8 to TRBJ2-5, with 13 positions matching TRBD2. Gene TRBJ2-7 matches the end of the DNA better, so the J call may be wrong. The sample was blood. This CDR3 is CASSFSGLAGAGEQYF. Here the CDR3 DNA reads TGTGCCAGCAGCTTTTCTGGACTAGCGGGAGCGGGCGAGCAGTACTTC.